The clone carrying this T cell receptor (beta chain) was recorded only once. These data originate in a study of blood T cell repertoires in COVID-19. Participants reported their clinical history, and cohort assignment relied on those reports. Either two negative PCRs, clearance, or symptom resolution qualified Cohort 3 donors as recovered. Authors' processing steps: Cell counts per sample came from amplifying reference gene primers. Profiling relied on immunoSEQ multiplex PCR, and the TCRdb table lists in-frame clones only, not all of them. V and J calls and clone size are given by that table; D and trimming were obtained from the DNA. The sample comprises under 300,000 clones, approximately 86% of which are singletons, and around 1% rests with the top ten. Input material: PBMCs or T cells enriched from blood (not recorded which). The receptor's source is a woman aged 30 to 39 who had recovered from COVID-19.

This CDR3 is CASPYRASGTYEQYF. CDR3 sequence (DNA): TGTGCCAGTCCATATAGGGCTAGCGGAACCTACGAGCAGTACTTC. The V gene is TRBV11-2, the J gene TRBJ2-7, with 7 bases that match TRBD2. There are 15 residues in the CDR3. Trimming removed 9 bases from V and 2 bases from J; junction bases left unmatched: 13. Germline CDR1 reads SGHAT; CDR2 reads FQNNGV.